This TCR beta chain was retrieved from a study of blood T cell repertoires in COVID-19. For the study at large: From the United States, Italy and Spain came samples of acute and convalescent COVID-19.

Per the authors' pipeline: Counts of nucleated cells, estimated from reference gene primer amplification, were obtained. The assay was immunoSEQ multiplex PCR, and TCRdb's table has in-frame clones only and misses some. For V, J and clone size, that table is used; D and trimming come from the DNA. There are around 60,000 clones in the sample; approximately 80% occur only once, and 10% lies in the top ten. Seattle researchers signed up patients amid active infection and tracked them longitudinally. Sequencing used peripheral blood. This clonotype was obtained from a man aged 50 to 60 with COVID-19, enrolled during active disease.

CDR3 nucleotide sequence: TGTGCCAGCAGCTTGTACGGTCAGCCCCAGCATTTT. It yields the protein CASSLYGQPQHF. The chain recombines TRBV5-4 with TRBJ1-5; no definite D call. Germline V CDR1 and CDR2: SGHNT, YYREEE (reference sequence). The V gene lost 1 base and the J gene lost 6 bases, with 5 bases spanning the gap. The CDR3 contains 12 residues.